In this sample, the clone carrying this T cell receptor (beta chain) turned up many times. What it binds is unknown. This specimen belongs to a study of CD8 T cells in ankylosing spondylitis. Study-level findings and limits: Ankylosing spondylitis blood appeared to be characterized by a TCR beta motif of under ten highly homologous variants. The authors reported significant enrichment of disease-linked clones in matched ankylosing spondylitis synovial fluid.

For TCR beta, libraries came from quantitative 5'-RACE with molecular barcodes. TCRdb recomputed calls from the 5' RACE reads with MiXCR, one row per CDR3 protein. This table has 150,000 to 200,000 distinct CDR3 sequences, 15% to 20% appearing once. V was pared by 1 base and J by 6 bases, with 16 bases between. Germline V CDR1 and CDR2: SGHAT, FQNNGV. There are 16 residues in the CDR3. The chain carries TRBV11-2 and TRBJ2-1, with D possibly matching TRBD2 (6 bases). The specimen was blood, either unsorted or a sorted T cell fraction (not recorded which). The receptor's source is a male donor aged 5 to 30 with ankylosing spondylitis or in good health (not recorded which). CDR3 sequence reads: CASSLGAGPNANEQFF. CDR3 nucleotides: TGTGCCAGCAGCTTAGGGGCGGGGCCAAATGCCAATGAGCAGTTCTTC.